The 5 T cell receptor beta chains listed next were all sequenced from one sample in a study of Ad26.COV2.S vaccination and SARS-CoV-2 variants. Produced via immunoSEQ multiplex PCR; TCRdb's table is partial and in-frame only. The data show a few hundred thousand clones, around 85% seen once. Treatment specified: around 19 received Ad26.COV2.S at low or high dose, single or two shots; about 5 received placebo; per-sample allocation not given. Day 63 after the first vaccine or placebo injection was the time point for sampling. Sequencing used peripheral blood, obtained in a trial of Ad26.COV2.S vaccine versus placebo. These receptors were taken from a person aged 18-65 years who received the Ad26.COV2.S COVID-19 vaccine or a placebo.

This chain joins TRBV5-4 and TRBJ1-3; D is undetermined. This CDR3 comprises 15 residues. From germline, CDR1 is SGHNT and CDR2 YYREEE (reference sequence). Deletions cut 0 bases from V and 0 bases from J, with 7 bases between. The CDR3 sequence: CASSLGSISGNTIYF. CDR3 DNA: TGTGCCAGCAGCTTGGGTTCTATCTCTGGAAACACCATATATTTT.

The gene calls are TRBV5-6 and TRBJ2-7; D is ambiguous. Germline CDR1 and CDR2: SGHDT and YYEEEE. There are 11 residues in the CDR3. The V and J ends lost 2 bases and 12 bases respectively, with 12 bases between them. Here the CDR3 reads CASSFGSDRYV. The DNA for the CDR3 is TGTGCCAGCAGCTTTGGATCCGACCGGTACGTC.

The chain uses TRBV11-2 and TRBJ1-3; D remains ambiguous. The CDR3 spans 12 residues. Trimming removed 0 bases from V and 3 bases from J, with 0 bases in between. Germline CDR1 and CDR2: SGHAT and FQNNGV. This CDR3 is CASSLDGNTIYF. CDR3 bases: TGTGCCAGCAGCTTAGATGGAAACACCATATATTTT.

The genes are TRBV4-1 and TRBJ2-3, with D uncertain. The germline CDR1 and CDR2 sequences are MGHRA and YSYEKL. V lost 2 bases and J lost 7, with 7 bases in between. CDR3 length: 12 amino acids. CDR3 nucleotides: TGCGCCAGCAGCCAACTACGAAATACGCAGTATTTT. Protein: CASSQLRNTQYF.

The chain uses TRBV3-1 (or the pseudogene TRBV3-2) and TRBJ1-1; no clear D gene. V lost 2 bases and J 0 bases, leaving 13 bases between the germline ends. Germline values: CDR1 LGHDT, CDR2 YNNKEL (reference sequence). CDR3 size: 16 residues. This chain's CDR3 is CASSQSKGGVNTEAFF. The CDR3 nucleotides are TGTGCCAGCAGCCAATCCAAAGGAGGAGTGAACACTGAAGCTTTCTTT.